This is a list of T cell receptor beta chains from one sample in a study of blood T cell repertoires in COVID-19. Assay: immunoSEQ multiplex PCR; the TCRdb copy retains only in-frame clones and omits some. The sample lists 300,000 to 400,000 clones; roughly 86% were seen once. Sequenced sample: peripheral blood. These receptors all stem from a man aged 25 to 40 with COVID-19, enrolled during active disease. CDR3s include the opening cysteine and the closing phenylalanine or tryptophan. Fields, in order: clone size, J gene, V gene, D gene, CDR3 DNA, CDR3 protein. The D gene is left open where the match is weak. Clone size, where shown, is once, few, many, or a class for clones that have expanded.

>NA|TRBJ1-1|TRBV12-3/TRBV12-4|NA
TGTGCCAGCAGTTTAACGGGGAACACTGAAGCTTTCTTT
CASSLTGNTEAFF
>once|TRBJ1-2|TRBV14|NA
TGTGCCAGCAGCCTGGGCGGAGGGAACTATGGCTACACCTTC
CASSLGGGNYGYTF
>few|TRBJ1-5|TRBV7-2|TRBD1
TGTGCCAGCAGCCCGGACAGGGGATTCAATCAGCCCCAGCATTTT
CASSPDRGFNQPQHF
>NA|TRBJ2-2|TRBV9|TRBD2
TGTGCCAGCAGCGATAGCGGGAGGAGGGGCACCGGGGAGCTGTTTTTT
CASSDSGRRGTGELFF
>NA|TRBJ1-2|TRBV5-4|NA
TGTGCCAGCAGCTTGTCGTGGACACCCGTGGGTGTCTACACCTTC
CASSLSWTPVGVYTF
>NA|TRBJ1-3|TRBV7-3|NA
TGTGCCAGCAGCTTAACGAGCGCAGCTGGAAACACCATATATTTT
CASSLTSAAGNTIYF
>NA|TRBJ2-1|TRBV28|NA
TGTGCCCTGGGGCGGGACGCTTACAATGAGCAGTTCTTC
CALGRDAYNEQFF
>NA|TRBJ2-7|TRBV19|TRBD1
TGTGCCAGTAATACCGGGACAGGTCCCTACGAGCAGTACTTC
CASNTGTGPYEQYF
>NA|TRBJ2-5|TRBV5-1|NA
TGCGCCAGCAGCTCGTTTTTGAGTTTCCGGGAGACCCAGTACTTC
CASSSFLSFRETQYF
>NA|TRBJ2-7|TRBV18|NA
TGTGCCAGCTCACCGCCGGCCGGGAGAAGTGGCTACGAGCAGTACTTC
CASSPPAGRSGYEQYF
>NA|TRBJ1-2|TRBV4-2|TRBD1
TGTGCCAGCAGCCCTCGACCAGGACAGGGATCCGACTATGGCTACACCTTC
CASSPRPGQGSDYGYTF
>NA|TRBJ2-7|TRBV11-2|NA
TGTGCCAGCACCCTCCGGATTGGGGGGTCCTACGAGCAGTACTTC
CASTLRIGGSYEQYF
>NA|TRBJ1-4|TRBV5-1|TRBD1
TGCGCCAGCAGCTTCTTACAGGGGGCGAATGAAAAACTGTTTTTT
CASSFLQGANEKLFF
>NA|TRBJ2-1|TRBV9|NA
TGTGCCAGCAGCGGAAATAGCGGAAGCTCCTACAATGAGCAGTTCTTC
CASSGNSGSSYNEQFF
>NA|TRBJ2-3|TRBV6-5|NA
TGTGCCAGCAGTTTTAGCGATACGCAGTATTTT
CASSFSDTQYF
>NA|TRBJ2-7|TRBV29-1|NA
TGCAGCGTTGAGTGCAGGGTATGGCCCTACGAGCAGTACTTC
CSVECRVWPYEQYF
>NA|TRBJ2-2|TRBV7-3|TRBD2
TGTGCCAGCAGCCCCCCCCCGGGAGGGTCGAACACCGGGGAGCTGTTTTTT
CASSPPPGGSNTGELFF
>NA|TRBJ2-6|TRBV21-1|NA
TGTGCCAGCAGCAAACGGACAGGTAGGTCTGGGGCCAACGTCCTGACTTTC
CASSKRTGRSGANVLTF
>NA|TRBJ1-5|TRBV27|NA
TGTGGACAGCCAGGCGGCGTCGTACCTCAGCCCCAGCATTTT
CGQPGGVVPQPQHF
>NA|TRBJ2-1|TRBV19|TRBD1
TGTGCCAGTAGTTCTGCAGGGGGAGACTCCTACAATGAGCAGTTCTTC
CASSSAGGDSYNEQFF
>NA|TRBJ1-5|TRBV19|NA
TGTGCCAGTAGTATAGCTTTGGGAGTAGAAGATCAGCCCCAGCATTTT
CASSIALGVEDQPQHF
>NA|TRBJ1-1|TRBV7-3|TRBD1
TGTGCCAGCAGCCCACGGACAGGGAACACTGAAGCTTTCTTT
CASSPRTGNTEAFF
>NA|TRBJ2-1|TRBV11-2|NA
TGTGCCAGCAGCTTGGGACTTTATGAGCAGTTCTTC
CASSLGLYEQFF
>once|TRBJ1-2|TRBV12-3/TRBV12-4|NA
TGTGCCAGCAGTTGGGGGGATGGCTACACCTTC
CASSWGDGYTF
>NA|TRBJ2-1|TRBV9|TRBD2
TGTGCCAGCAGCACCCACCTTGCGGGAGGGCCAGGGGAGCAGTTCTTC
CASSTHLAGGPGEQFF
>once|TRBJ1-6|TRBV7-9|TRBD1
TGTGCCAGCAGCGCCGGGACAGGCGGCAATTCACCCCTCCACTTT
CASSAGTGGNSPLHF
>NA|TRBJ2-7|TRBV28|NA
TGTGCCAGCATCGAAAGGGGGAGGGCCTACGAGCAGTACTTC
CASIERGRAYEQYF
>few|TRBJ1-1|TRBV5-4|NA
TGTGCCAGCAGCTTGATAGACACTGAAGCTTTCTTT
CASSLIDTEAFF
>NA|TRBJ2-5|TRBV5-5|NA
TGTGCCAGCAACCACTACAATCAAGAGACCCAGTACTTC
CASNHYNQETQYF
>NA|TRBJ1-4|TRBV19|NA
TGTGCCAGTAACCATCCGCCGCGGGGTGAAAAACTGTTTTTT
CASNHPPRGEKLFF
>NA|TRBJ2-5|TRBV27|NA
TGTGCCAGCAGTTATGAGCGGAAATCCGCAGAGACCCAGTACTTC
CASSYERKSAETQYF
>NA|TRBJ2-5|TRBV4-1|NA
TGCGCCAGCAGCCAAGATCCACCAGGGTTCGAAGAGACCCAGTACTTC
CASSQDPPGFEETQYF
>NA|TRBJ1-1|TRBV12-5|NA
TGTGCTAGTGGTTTGGTATTTACGGGGGTGAACACTGAAGCTTTCTTT
CASGLVFTGVNTEAFF
>NA|TRBJ2-5|TRBV2|TRBD2
TGTGCCAGCAGTCAAGGACTAGCGGGAGGAGAGACCCAGTACTTC
CASSQGLAGGETQYF
>few|TRBJ2-3|TRBV7-3|TRBD2
TGTGCCAGCAGCGCGACTAGCGGGAGAACAGATACGCAGTATTTT
CASSATSGRTDTQYF
>NA|TRBJ2-6|TRBV28|NA
TGTGCCAGCAGCGGGCCGGACAGGAGGGGCTCTGGGGCCAACGTCCTGACTTTC
CASSGPDRRGSGANVLTF
>NA|TRBJ1-1|TRBV10-3|TRBD1
TGTGCCATCAGGAGGACAGGGCTGAACACTGAAGCTTTCTTT
CAIRRTGLNTEAFF
>NA|TRBJ2-1|TRBV18|NA
TGTGCCAGCTCAGAGGGAGAGTACGAGCAGTTCTTC
CASSEGEYEQFF
>once|TRBJ2-7|TRBV2|TRBD1
TGTGCCAGCAGTGAAGGGCCGGTGGCAGGGGGCCTCTACGAGCAGTACTTC
CASSEGPVAGGLYEQYF
>NA|TRBJ1-1|TRBV19|NA
TGTGCCAGTAGTAACCGGTCCCCCCACACTGAAGCTTTCTTT
CASSNRSPHTEAFF
>NA|TRBJ2-3|TRBV10-3|NA
TGTGCCATCAGTGAGTCGAGCGGAAACACAGATACGCAGTATTTT
CAISESSGNTDTQYF
>NA|TRBJ2-7|TRBV4-1|NA
TGCGCCAGCAGCCAAGATGACGCAGGTGGATATGAGCAGTACTTC
CASSQDDAGGYEQYF
>NA|TRBJ1-2|TRBV28|TRBD1
TGTGCCAGCAGTTCGGCCGGGACAGGGGATTATGGCTACACCTTC
CASSSAGTGDYGYTF
>NA|TRBJ2-5|TRBV28|NA
TGTGCCAGCAGTTTGGGGTCCAGGGGATCTTTTCAAGAGACCCAGTACTTC
CASSLGSRGSFQETQYF
>once|TRBJ2-7|TRBV29-1|NA
TGCAGCGTCCGGGGGGCCTTACTCTACGAGCAGTACTTC
CSVRGALLYEQYF
>NA|TRBJ1-5|TRBV5-8|TRBD1
TGTGCCAGCAGCCGTTGGACAGGAGAATATAGCAATCAGCCCCAGCATTTT
CASSRWTGEYSNQPQHF
>NA|TRBJ1-2|TRBV9|TRBD1
TGTGCCAGCAGCGTAGCTTCAGGGACAGCTAACTATGGCTACACCTTC
CASSVASGTANYGYTF
>NA|TRBJ1-4|TRBV15|NA
TGTGCCACCAGCAGAGATCGGAGGGTTTTGAGCGAAAAACTGTTTTTT
CATSRDRRVLSEKLFF
>NA|TRBJ2-3|TRBV6-2/TRBV6-3|NA
TGTGCCAGCAGTTTCTACGGGGGCGGGAGAATAACAGATACGCAGTATTTT
CASSFYGGGRITDTQYF
>NA|TRBJ1-4|TRBV5-5|TRBD1
TGTGCCAGCAGCCCGGGGGACAGGGGTTTTGAAAAACTGTTTTTT
CASSPGDRGFEKLFF
>few|TRBJ2-1|TRBV24-1|NA
TGTGCCACCAGGGGTGGCGGAGACTACAATGAGCAGTTCTTC
CATRGGGDYNEQFF
>NA|TRBJ2-7|TRBV5-4|NA
TGTGCCAGCAGCCGCCAGGGCCCCCGCTCCTACGAGCAGTACTTC
CASSRQGPRSYEQYF
>NA|TRBJ2-3|TRBV7-9|NA
TGTGCCAGCAGCTTAGCGCCACAGGGTCCAAACACAGATACGCAGTATTTT
CASSLAPQGPNTDTQYF
>NA|TRBJ2-3|TRBV28|TRBD2
TGTGCCAGCAGTTTACTAGGGACTAGCGGGAGTGTCTCAGATACGCAGTATTTT
CASSLLGTSGSVSDTQYF
>NA|TRBJ2-1|TRBV28|TRBD2
TGTGCCAGCAAACCGTCTAGCGGGAGTCTCCACAATGAGCAGTTCTTC
CASKPSSGSLHNEQFF
>NA|TRBJ2-7|TRBV15|TRBD1
TGTGCCACCAGCAGACACGGGACAGCAACCTACGAGCAGTACTTC
CATSRHGTATYEQYF
>NA|TRBJ2-3|TRBV11-2|NA
TGTGCCAGCAGCGCACCGGGTTTGCGGCTCCTCACAGATACGCAGTATTTT
CASSAPGLRLLTDTQYF
>once|TRBJ1-2|TRBV7-9|NA
TGTGCCAGCAGCCCGGTCGGGACTCCCCTGCAAAACTATGGCTACACCTTC
CASSPVGTPLQNYGYTF
>few|TRBJ2-1|TRBV6-1|TRBD2
TGTGCCAGCGAATCTAGCGGGGGGCTCTACAATGAGCAGTTCTTC
CASESSGGLYNEQFF